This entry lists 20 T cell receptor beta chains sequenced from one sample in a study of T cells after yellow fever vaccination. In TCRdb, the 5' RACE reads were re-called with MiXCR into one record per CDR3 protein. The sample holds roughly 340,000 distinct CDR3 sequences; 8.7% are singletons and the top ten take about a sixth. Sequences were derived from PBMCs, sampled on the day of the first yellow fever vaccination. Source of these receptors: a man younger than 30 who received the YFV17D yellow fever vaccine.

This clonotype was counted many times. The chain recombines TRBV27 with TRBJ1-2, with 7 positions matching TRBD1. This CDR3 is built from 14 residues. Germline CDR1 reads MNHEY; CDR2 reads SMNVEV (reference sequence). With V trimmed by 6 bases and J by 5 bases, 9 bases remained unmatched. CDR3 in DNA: TGTGCCAGCAGCCTGGGGACAGACCCTTATGGCTACACCTTC. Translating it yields CASSLGTDPYGYTF.

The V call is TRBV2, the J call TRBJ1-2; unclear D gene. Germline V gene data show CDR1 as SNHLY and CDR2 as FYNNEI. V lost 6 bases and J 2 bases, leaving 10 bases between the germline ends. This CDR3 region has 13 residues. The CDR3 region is CASRWGRNYGYTF. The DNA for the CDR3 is TGTGCCAGCAGGTGGGGTAGAAACTATGGCTACACCTTC.

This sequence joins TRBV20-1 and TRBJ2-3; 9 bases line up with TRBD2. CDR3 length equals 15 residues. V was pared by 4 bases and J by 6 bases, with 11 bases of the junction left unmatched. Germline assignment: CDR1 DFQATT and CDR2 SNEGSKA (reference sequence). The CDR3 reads CSAIGRGGAVDTQYF. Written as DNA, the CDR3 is TGCAGTGCTATCGGGCGCGGGGGGGCCGTGGATACGCAGTATTTT.

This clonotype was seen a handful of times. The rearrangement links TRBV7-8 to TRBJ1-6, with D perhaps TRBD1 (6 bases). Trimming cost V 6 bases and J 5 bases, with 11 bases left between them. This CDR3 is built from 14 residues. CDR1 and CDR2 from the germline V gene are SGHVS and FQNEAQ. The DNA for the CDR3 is TGTGCCAGCAGACAAGGGGGGAATAATTCACCCCTCCACTTT. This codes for CASRQGGNNSPLHF. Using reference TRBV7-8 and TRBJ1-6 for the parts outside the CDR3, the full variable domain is GAGVSQSPRYKVAKRGQDVALRCDPISGHVSLFWYQQALGQGPEFLTYFQNEAQLDKSGLPSDRFFAERPEGSVSTLKIQRTQQEDSAVYLCASRQGGNNSPLHFGNGTRLTVT.

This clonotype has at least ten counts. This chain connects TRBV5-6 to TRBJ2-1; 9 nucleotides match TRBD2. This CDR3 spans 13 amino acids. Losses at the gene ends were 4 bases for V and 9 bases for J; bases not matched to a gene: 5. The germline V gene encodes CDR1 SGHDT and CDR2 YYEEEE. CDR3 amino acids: CASSLVLAGEQFF. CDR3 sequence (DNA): TGTGCCAGCAGCCTAGTACTAGCGGGTGAGCAGTTCTTC. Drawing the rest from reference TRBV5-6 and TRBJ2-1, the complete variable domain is DAGVTQSPTHLIKTRGQQVTLRCSPKSGHDTVSWYQQALGQGPQFIFQYYEEEERQRGNFPDRFSGHQFPNYSSELNVNALLLGDSALYLCASSLVLAGEQFFGPGTRLTVL.

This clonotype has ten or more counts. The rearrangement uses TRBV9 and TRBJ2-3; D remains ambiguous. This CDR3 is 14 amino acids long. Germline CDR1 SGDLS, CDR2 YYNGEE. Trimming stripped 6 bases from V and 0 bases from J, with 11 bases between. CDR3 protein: CASMGSGSTDTQYF. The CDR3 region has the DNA TGTGCCAGCATGGGGTCCGGGAGCACAGATACGCAGTATTTT.

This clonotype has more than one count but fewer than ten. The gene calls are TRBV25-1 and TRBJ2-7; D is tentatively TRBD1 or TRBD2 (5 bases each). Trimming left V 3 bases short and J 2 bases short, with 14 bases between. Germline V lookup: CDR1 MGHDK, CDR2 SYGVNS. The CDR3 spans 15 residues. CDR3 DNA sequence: TGTGCCAGCAGTGAGGGGCCTCCGGGGACCTACGAGCAGTACTTC. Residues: CASSEGPPGTYEQYF.

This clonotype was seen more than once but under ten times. The CDR3 sequence is CASSLTSGGWLTDTQYF. The CDR3 region has the DNA TGTGCCAGCAGCTTAACTAGCGGGGGGTGGTTGACAGATACGCAGTATTTT. The rearrangement uses TRBV5-4 and TRBJ2-3; the match to TRBD2 covers 12 bases. Germline V gene sequence: CDR1 SGHNT, CDR2 YYREEE (reference sequence). This CDR3 is 17 amino acids long. V gave up 2 bases and J gave up 3 bases; unmatched junction bases: 7.

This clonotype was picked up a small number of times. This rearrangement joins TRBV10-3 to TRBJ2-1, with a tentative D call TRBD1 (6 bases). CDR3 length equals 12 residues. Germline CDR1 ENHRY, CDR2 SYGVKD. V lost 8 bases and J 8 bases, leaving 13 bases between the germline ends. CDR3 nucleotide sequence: TGTGCCATCCGGGACATTAAAGATGAGCAGTTCTTC. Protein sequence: CAIRDIKDEQFF.

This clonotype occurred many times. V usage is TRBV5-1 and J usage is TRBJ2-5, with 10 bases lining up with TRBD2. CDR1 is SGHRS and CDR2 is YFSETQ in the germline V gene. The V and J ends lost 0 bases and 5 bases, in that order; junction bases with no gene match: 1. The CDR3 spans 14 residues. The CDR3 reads CASSLELAGETQYF. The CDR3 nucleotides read TGCGCCAGCAGCTTGGAACTAGCGGGGGAGACCCAGTACTTC.

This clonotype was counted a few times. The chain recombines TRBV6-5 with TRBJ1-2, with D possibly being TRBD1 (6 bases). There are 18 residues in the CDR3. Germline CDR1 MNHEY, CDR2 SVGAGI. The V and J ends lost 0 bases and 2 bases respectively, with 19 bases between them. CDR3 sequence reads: CASSYSSSDGTPNYGYTF. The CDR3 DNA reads TGTGCCAGCAGTTACTCGTCAAGTGATGGGACACCCAACTATGGCTACACCTTC.

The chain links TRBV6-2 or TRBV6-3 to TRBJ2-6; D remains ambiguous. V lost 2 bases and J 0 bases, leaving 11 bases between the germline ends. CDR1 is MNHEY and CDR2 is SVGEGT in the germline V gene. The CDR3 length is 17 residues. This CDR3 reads CASSYPSRSSGANVLTF. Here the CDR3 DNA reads TGTGCCAGCAGTTACCCATCCCGGAGCTCTGGGGCCAACGTCCTGACTTTC.

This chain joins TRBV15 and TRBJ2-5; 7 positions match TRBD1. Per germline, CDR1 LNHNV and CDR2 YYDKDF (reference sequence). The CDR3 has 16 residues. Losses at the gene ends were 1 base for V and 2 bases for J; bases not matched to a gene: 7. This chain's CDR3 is CATSRGVGRGQETQYF. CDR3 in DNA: TGTGCCACCAGCAGAGGTGTCGGCAGGGGGCAAGAGACCCAGTACTTC.

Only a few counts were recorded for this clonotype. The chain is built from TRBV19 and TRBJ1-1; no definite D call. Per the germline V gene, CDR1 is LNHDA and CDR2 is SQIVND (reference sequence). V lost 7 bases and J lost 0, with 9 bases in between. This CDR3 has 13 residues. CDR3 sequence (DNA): TGTGCCAGTAAGGGATGGATGAACACTGAAGCTTTCTTT. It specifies CASKGWMNTEAFF.

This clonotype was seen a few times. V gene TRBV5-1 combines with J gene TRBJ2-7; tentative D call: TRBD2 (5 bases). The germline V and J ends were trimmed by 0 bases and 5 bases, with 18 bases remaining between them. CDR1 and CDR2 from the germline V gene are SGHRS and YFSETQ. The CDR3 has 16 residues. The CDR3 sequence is CASSLALARRWDEQYF. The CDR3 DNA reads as TGCGCCAGCAGCTTGGCGCTAGCCCGTAGGTGGGACGAGCAGTACTTC. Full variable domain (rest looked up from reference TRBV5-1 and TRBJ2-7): KAGVTQTPRYLIKTRGQQVTLSCSPISGHRSVSWYQQTPGQGLQFLFEYFSETQRNKGNFPGRFSGRQFSNSRSEMNVSTLELGDSALYLCASSLALARRWDEQYFGPGTRLTVT.

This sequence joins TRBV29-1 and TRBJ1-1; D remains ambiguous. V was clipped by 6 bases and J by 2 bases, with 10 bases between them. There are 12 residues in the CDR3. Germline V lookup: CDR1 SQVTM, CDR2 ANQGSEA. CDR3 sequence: CSVASVNTEAFF. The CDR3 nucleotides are TGCAGCGTCGCGTCTGTAAACACTGAAGCTTTCTTT. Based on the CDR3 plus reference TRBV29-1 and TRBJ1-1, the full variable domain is SAVISQKPSRDICQRGTSLTIQCQVDSQVTMMFWYRQQPGQSLTLIATANQGSEATYESGFVIDKFPISRPNLTFSTLTVSNMSPEDSSIYLCSVASVNTEAFFGQGTRLTVV.

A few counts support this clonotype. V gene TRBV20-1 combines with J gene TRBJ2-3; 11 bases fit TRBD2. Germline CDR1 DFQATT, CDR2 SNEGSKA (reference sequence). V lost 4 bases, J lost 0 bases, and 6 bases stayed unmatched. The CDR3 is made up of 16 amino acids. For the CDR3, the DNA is TGCAGTGCTATTGGACTAGCGGGTACTAGCACAGATACGCAGTATTTT. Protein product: CSAIGLAGTSTDTQYF.

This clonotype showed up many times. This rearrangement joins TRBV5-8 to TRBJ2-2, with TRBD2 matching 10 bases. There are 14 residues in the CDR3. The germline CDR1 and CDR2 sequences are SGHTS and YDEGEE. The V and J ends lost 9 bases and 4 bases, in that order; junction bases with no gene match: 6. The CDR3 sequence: CATNSGGLTGELFF. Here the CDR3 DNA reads TGTGCCACCAATAGCGGGGGGCTCACCGGGGAGCTGTTTTTT.

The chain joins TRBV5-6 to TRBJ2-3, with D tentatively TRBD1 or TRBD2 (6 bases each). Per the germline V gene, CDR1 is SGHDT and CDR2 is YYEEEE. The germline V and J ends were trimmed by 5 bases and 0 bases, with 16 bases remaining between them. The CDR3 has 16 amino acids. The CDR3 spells CASSQWGAQSTDTQYF. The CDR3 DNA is TGTGCCAGCAGTCAATGGGGGGCCCAGAGCACAGATACGCAGTATTTT.

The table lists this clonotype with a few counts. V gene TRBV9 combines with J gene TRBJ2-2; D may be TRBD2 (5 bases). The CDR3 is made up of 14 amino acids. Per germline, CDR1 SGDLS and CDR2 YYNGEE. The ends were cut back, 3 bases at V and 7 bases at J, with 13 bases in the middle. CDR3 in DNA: TGTGCCAGCAGCGGCCCTAGGAGGATCGGGGAGCTGTTTTTT. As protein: CASSGPRRIGELFF.